This T cell receptor (beta chain) was retrieved from a study of T cells expressing NK-cell markers. In the study overall: HCMV serostatus: seven of eight sequenced donors positive, one negative. Study results and limitations: The same clonotypes also predominated in the CD3+CD56-NKG2C+ fraction of several donors.

TCRdb reanalyzed the 5' RACE reads and collapses them to one entry per CDR3 protein, without DNA. The sample table sets out a few hundred thousand distinct CDR3 sequences. Germline V gene lookup returns CDR1 DFQATT and CDR2 SNEGSKA (reference sequence). This CDR3 region has 17 residues. Details on this clonotype: Its antigen remains unknown.

This receptor was obtained from a man aged 18 to 69 in good health. The chain joins TRBV20-1 to TRBJ2-1; the D call from TCRdb, TRBD2, cannot be confirmed without DNA. Sequencing used blood T cells: a sorted CD56 or NKG2C T cell subset, CD4+ or CD8+ T cells, or bulk PBMC T cells (not recorded which). The CDR3 loop is CSASGSVAGGYYNEQFF.